This T cell receptor beta chain was recovered during a study of cytomegalovirus exposure and HLA in healthy donors. Background on the study: Among a few hundred genotyped donors, more than 65% fell in the Caucasian-associated ancestry cluster. Study-level points and caveats: Confirmation in vitro established that three CMV-associated chains were specific for CMV antigens.

Notes on this clone: Antigen: not known.

The CDR3 totals 15 residues. Germline V gene sequence: CDR1 SGHTA, CDR2 FQGNSA. Trimming took 3 bases from V and 3 from J, leaving 15 bases between them. The PCR ran on 60 Vbeta and 13 Jbeta primers. TCRdb keeps only in-frame clones here, not all; method: immunoSEQ multiplex PCR. Of about 160,000 clones in the sample, around 76% were seen once. Sequencing input: PBMCs. The source of this sequence is a man in his forties in good health and CMV-seropositive. The V and J genes are TRBV7-2 and TRBJ2-7, with D possibly TRBD2 on 6 matching bases. This CDR3 reads CASSFDSRGIYEQYF. The CDR3 DNA sequence: TGTGCCAGCAGCTTCGACTCACGGGGGATCTACGAGCAGTACTTC.